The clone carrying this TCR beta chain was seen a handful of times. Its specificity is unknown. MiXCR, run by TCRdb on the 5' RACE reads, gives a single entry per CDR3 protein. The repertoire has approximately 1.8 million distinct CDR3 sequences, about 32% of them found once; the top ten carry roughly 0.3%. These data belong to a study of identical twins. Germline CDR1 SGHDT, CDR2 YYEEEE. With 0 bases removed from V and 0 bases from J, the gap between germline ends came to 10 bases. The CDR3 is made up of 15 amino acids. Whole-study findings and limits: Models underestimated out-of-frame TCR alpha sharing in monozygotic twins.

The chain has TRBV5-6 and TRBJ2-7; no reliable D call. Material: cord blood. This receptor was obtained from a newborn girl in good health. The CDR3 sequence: CASSLVGSRSYEQYF. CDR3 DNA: TGTGCCAGCAGCTTGGTGGGCAGCCGCTCCTACGAGCAGTACTTC.